This record covers a single TCR beta chain. The antigen remains unidentified. These data are taken from a study of type 1 and type 2 diabetes patients. Study observations and caveats: A median of one highly-expanded CD4+ clone, covering 3% to 4.5% of reads, occurred in type 2 diabetes. Between type 2 diabetes and control samples, V and J usage averaged roughly 0.97 correlation. Age and gender were not matched between study groups, possibly biasing interpretation.

Amplification started from genomic DNA. The TCR beta CDR3 region was amplified using 30 forward and 13 reverse primers. One entry per CDR3 protein results from TCRdb running MiXCR on the multiplex PCR reads. The data hold 250,000 to 300,000 distinct CDR3 sequences, with 40% to 50% observed a single time. The CDR3 contains 15 residues. Looked up from germline, CDR1 is SNHLY and CDR2 is FYNNEI. Trimming removed 5 bases from V and 4 bases from J, with 18 bases in between. The clonotype originates from a man between 18 and 29 years old with type 2 diabetes. Sample: peripheral blood mononuclear cells (PBMCs). The chain is built from TRBV2 and TRBJ2-7; either TRBD1 or TRBD2 may supply D (7 bases each). The CDR3 loop is CASSWEGRQGYEQYF. For the CDR3, the DNA is TGTGCCAGCAGTTGGGAGGGAAGACAGGGATACGAGCAGTACTTC.